The 18 T cell receptor beta chains below all came from one sample that was sequenced in a study of blood T cell repertoires in COVID-19. Here immunoSEQ multiplex PCR was the method, and the copy in TCRdb shows in-frame clones only, minus some. The table includes some 270,000 clones, about 86% detected once. The sequenced material came from peripheral blood. The origin of the receptors is a person aged 70 to 85 with COVID-19, enrolled during active disease.

V is TRBV2 and J is TRBJ1-2; TRBD1 is a possible D gene (5 bases). Germline CDR1 reads SNHLY; CDR2 reads FYNNEI. V lost 2 bases and J lost 4, with 8 bases in between. There are 13 residues in the CDR3. CDR3 sequence (DNA): TGTGCCAGCAGTGAACAGGGAAGCTATGGCTACACCTTC. Translation gives CASSEQGSYGYTF.

The chain has TRBV14 and TRBJ2-1; 13 nucleotides align to TRBD2. The CDR3 has 18 amino acids. CDR1 and CDR2 (germline): SGHDN, FVKESK. With 4 bases clipped from V and 0 bases from J, the junction kept 6 bases outside the gene matches. The CDR3 here is CASSPRTSGRSSYNEQFF. For the CDR3, the DNA is TGTGCCAGCAGCCCGAGGACTAGCGGGAGAAGCTCCTACAATGAGCAGTTCTTC.

The J gene is TRBJ2-7, the V gene TRBV27, with TRBD2 matching over 9 bases. The CDR3 runs to 13 residues. Germline assignment: CDR1 MNHEY and CDR2 SMNVEV (reference sequence). The CDR3 is CATAQREDREQYF. The CDR3 coding sequence is TGTGCGACAGCACAGCGGGAGGATCGCGAGCAGTACTTC.

This clone was seen only once. The chain carries TRBV13 and TRBJ2-1; D may be TRBD2 (5 bases). The germline CDR1 and CDR2 sequences are PRHDT and FYEKMQ (reference sequence). This CDR3 comprises 15 residues. Deletions cut 4 bases from V and 3 bases from J, with 13 bases between. In nucleotides, the CDR3 is TGTGCCAGCAGCTCAGCAACGGGAAGCTACAATGAGCAGTTCTTC. Encoded protein: CASSSATGSYNEQFF.

The chain recombines TRBV28 with TRBJ2-4; a weak D match, TRBD2 (7 bases). V was cut by 3 bases and J by 8 bases, with 17 bases left in between. Germline lookup yields CDR1 MDHEN and CDR2 SYDVKM. The CDR3 consists of 15 residues. Written as DNA, the CDR3 is TGTGCCAGCAGTTTGACCGGAGGGGGGGCATACATTCAGTACTTC. This codes for CASSLTGGGAYIQYF.

CDR3 loop: CASSLDGGGHQPQHF. CDR3 nucleotide sequence: TGTGCCAGCAGTTTGGACGGAGGGGGCCATCAGCCCCAGCATTTT. The gene calls are TRBV27 and TRBJ1-5, with 7 nucleotides matching TRBD1. J was trimmed by 5 bases and V by 3 bases; bases with no gene match: 7. Germline V gene data show CDR1 as MNHEY and CDR2 as SMNVEV (reference sequence). There are 15 residues in the CDR3.

The V gene is TRBV4-3, the J gene TRBJ1-2; the D gene is possibly TRBD1 (6 bases). CDR3 length: 15 residues. V lost 6 bases and J lost 2, with 16 bases in between. The germline CDR1 and CDR2 sequences are LGHNA and YSLEER. CDR3 DNA: TGCGCCAGCAGACCTAATCCACAGGGAAACTATGGCTACACCTTC. Translated, it gives CASRPNPQGNYGYTF.

CDR3 in amino acids: CASSQGEDGNTIYF. The CDR3 DNA sequence: TGCGCCAGCAGCCAAGGGGAGGACGGAAACACCATATATTTT. The genes are TRBV4-1 and TRBJ1-3; D ambiguous. V was cut by 1 base and J by 4 bases, with 8 bases left in between. The CDR3 is 14 amino acids. The germline V gene encodes CDR1 MGHRA and CDR2 YSYEKL.

This chain uses TRBV9 with TRBJ2-3, with 9 bases lining up with TRBD1. This CDR3 spans 17 amino acids. J was trimmed by 6 bases and V by 4 bases; bases with no gene match: 15. Germline assignment: CDR1 SGDLS and CDR2 YYNGEE. CDR3 nucleotides: TGTGCCAGCAGCAAAGATGGGGCGGGGACAGGGTATGATACGCAGTATTTT. Its translation: CASSKDGAGTGYDTQYF.

V gene TRBV11-2 combines with J gene TRBJ2-2; possibly TRBD2 for D (6 bases). V shed 1 base and J shed 7 bases, with 16 bases lying between them. This CDR3 is 16 amino acids long. Looked up from germline, CDR1 is SGHAT and CDR2 is FQNNGV. In DNA, the CDR3 is TGTGCCAGCAGCTTAGGAACTTTGTCCGGGAGCGGGGAGCTGTTTTTT. Amino acid sequence: CASSLGTLSGSGELFF.

This clone was counted only a few times. The V and J genes are TRBV6-2 or TRBV6-3 and TRBJ1-2; D is possibly TRBD1 (6 bases). The V and J ends lost 0 bases and 4 bases respectively, with 12 bases between them. Germline V gene sequence: CDR1 MNHEY, CDR2 SVGEGT. The length of the CDR3 is 15 residues. CDR3 in amino acids: CASSYSKQGGYGYTF. The CDR3 DNA is TGTGCCAGCAGTTACTCGAAACAGGGTGGCTATGGCTACACCTTC.

Here the CDR3 reads CASSGDRTSYEQYF. The CDR3 DNA reads TGTGCCAGCAGCGGGGACAGGACCTCCTACGAGCAGTACTTC. This chain uses TRBV5-6 with TRBJ2-7; TRBD1 matches at 8 bases. With V trimmed by 4 bases and J by 0 bases, 3 bases remained unmatched. CDR3 length: 14 residues. Germline assignment: CDR1 SGHDT and CDR2 YYEEEE.

The count of this clone is one. J is TRBJ1-6 and V is TRBV27; 8 nucleotides align to TRBD1. V lost 0 bases and J lost 9; bases outside the gene matches: 4. CDR1 is MNHEY, CDR2 SMNVEV, per germline (reference sequence). The CDR3 runs 15 residues. The CDR3, as DNA: TGTGCCAGCAGTTTATCAGCCGACAGGGGTTCACCCCTCCACTTT. This translates into CASSLSADRGSPLHF.

V usage is TRBV27 and J usage is TRBJ2-5; D might be TRBD2 (8 bases). Germline CDR1 and CDR2: MNHEY and SMNVEV (reference sequence). The length of the CDR3 is 15 residues. Trimming took off 8 bases at V and 5 bases at J, with 21 bases between the two ends. The CDR3 region is CASRPTGGGRETQYF. The CDR3 DNA is TGTGCCAGCCGACCCACGGGAGGGGGCAGGGAGACCCAGTACTTC.

This chain connects TRBV7-2 to TRBJ1-3; D is perhaps TRBD1 (5 bases). Germline V gene sequence: CDR1 SGHTA, CDR2 FQGNSA. The CDR3 has 16 amino acids. The V gene lost 2 bases and the J gene lost 0 bases, with 11 bases spanning the gap. CDR3 nucleotides: TGTGCCAGCAGCTTATCGGCGGGGCCCTCTGGAAACACCATATATTTT. Translated: CASSLSAGPSGNTIYF.

This chain links TRBV9 with TRBJ2-1; 9 nucleotides line up with TRBD2. The V gene's germline CDR1 is SGDLS and CDR2 YYNGEE. This CDR3 region has 17 residues. The V and J ends lost 4 bases and 0 bases, in that order; junction bases with no gene match: 8. The CDR3 sequence is CASSLERGASSYNEQFF. CDR3 bases: TGTGCCAGCAGCCTGGAGCGGGGGGCTAGCTCCTACAATGAGCAGTTCTTC.

The V gene is TRBV27, the J gene TRBJ1-5; 7 nucleotides align to TRBD1. CDR1 is MNHEY and CDR2 is SMNVEV in the germline V gene (reference sequence). V lost 8 bases, J lost 7 bases, and 14 bases stayed unmatched. The CDR3 is made up of 15 amino acids. This CDR3 is CASSDRQGAQQPQHF. The CDR3 region has the DNA TGTGCCAGCTCAGACAGACAGGGTGCGCAGCAGCCCCAGCATTTT.

The rearrangement links TRBV3-1 (or the pseudogene TRBV3-2) to TRBJ2-3; 11 nucleotides match TRBD2. This CDR3 spans 14 amino acids. V shed 5 bases and J 10 bases; nucleotides not matched to a gene: 8. CDR1 and CDR2 (germline): LGHDT, YNNKEL (reference sequence). The CDR3 DNA reads as TGTGCCAGCAGCTACCGACTAGCGGGAAAGGCGCAGTATTTT. This encodes CASSYRLAGKAQYF.